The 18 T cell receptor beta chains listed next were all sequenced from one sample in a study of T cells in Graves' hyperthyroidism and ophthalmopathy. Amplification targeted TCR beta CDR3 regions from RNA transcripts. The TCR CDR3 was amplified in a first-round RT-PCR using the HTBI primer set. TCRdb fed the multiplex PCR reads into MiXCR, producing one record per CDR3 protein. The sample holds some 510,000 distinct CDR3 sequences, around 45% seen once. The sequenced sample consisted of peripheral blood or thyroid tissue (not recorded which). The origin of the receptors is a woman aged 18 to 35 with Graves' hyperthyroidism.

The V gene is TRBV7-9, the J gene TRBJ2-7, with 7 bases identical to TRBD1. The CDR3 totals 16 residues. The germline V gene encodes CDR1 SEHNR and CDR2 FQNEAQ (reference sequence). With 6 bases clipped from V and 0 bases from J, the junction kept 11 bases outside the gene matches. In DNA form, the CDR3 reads TGTGCCAGCAGTGTCTACCAGGGGGTCAGCTCCTACGAGCAGTACTTC. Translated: CASSVYQGVSSYEQYF.

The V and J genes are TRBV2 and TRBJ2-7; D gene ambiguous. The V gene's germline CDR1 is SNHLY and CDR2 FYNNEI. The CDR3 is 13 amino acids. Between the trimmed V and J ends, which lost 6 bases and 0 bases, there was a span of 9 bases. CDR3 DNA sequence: TGTGCCAGCAGAAGGGTGGGCTCCTACGAGCAGTACTTC. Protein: CASRRVGSYEQYF.

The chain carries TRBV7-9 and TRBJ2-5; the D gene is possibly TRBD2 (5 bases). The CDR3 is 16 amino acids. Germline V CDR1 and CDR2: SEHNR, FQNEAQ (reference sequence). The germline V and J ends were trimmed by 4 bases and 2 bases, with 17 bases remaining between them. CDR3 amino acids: CASSSTNTGEQETQYF. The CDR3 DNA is TGTGCCAGCAGCTCTACTAACACCGGGGAGCAAGAGACCCAGTACTTC.

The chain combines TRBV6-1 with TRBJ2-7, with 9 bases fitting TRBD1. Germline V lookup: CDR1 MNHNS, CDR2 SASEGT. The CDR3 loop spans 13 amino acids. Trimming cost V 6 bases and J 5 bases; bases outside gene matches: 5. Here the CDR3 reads CASSMTGGDEQYF. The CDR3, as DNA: TGTGCCAGCAGCATGACAGGGGGGGACGAGCAGTACTTC.

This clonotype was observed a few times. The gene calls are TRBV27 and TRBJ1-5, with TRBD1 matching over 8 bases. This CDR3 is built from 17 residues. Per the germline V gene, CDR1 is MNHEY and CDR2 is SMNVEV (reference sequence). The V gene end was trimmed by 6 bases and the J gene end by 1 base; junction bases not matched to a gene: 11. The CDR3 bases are TGTGCCAGCAGGCGGGACGGGCACAGGGGGAGCAATCAGCCCCAGCATTTT. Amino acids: CASRRDGHRGSNQPQHF.

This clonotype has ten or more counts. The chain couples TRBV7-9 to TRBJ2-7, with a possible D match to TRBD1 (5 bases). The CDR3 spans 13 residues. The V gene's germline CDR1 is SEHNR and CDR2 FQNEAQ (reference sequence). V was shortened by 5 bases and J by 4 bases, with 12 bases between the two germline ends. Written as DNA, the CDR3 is TGTGCCAGCAGCCCCCCAAAGGGGTACGAGCAGTACTTC. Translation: CASSPPKGYEQYF.

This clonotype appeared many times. CDR3 protein: CASSLSNTIYF. As DNA, the CDR3 is TGTGCCAGCAGTTTATCAAACACCATATATTTT. The rearrangement links TRBV12-3 or TRBV12-4 to TRBJ1-3; D gene uncertain. This CDR3 has 11 amino acids. Deletions cut 2 bases from V and 6 bases from J, with 2 bases between.

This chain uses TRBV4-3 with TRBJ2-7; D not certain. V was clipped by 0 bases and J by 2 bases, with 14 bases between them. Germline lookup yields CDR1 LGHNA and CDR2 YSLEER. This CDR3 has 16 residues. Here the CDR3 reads CASSQDLGSTTYEQYF. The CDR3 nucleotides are TGCGCCAGCAGCCAAGATTTGGGCTCAACCACCTACGAGCAGTACTTC.

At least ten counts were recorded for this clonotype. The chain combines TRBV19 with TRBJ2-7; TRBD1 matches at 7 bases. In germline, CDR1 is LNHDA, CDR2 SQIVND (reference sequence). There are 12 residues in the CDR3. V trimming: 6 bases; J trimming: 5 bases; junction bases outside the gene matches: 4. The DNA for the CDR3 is TGTGCCAGTAGCACAGGGGTTAACGAGCAGTACTTC. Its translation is CASSTGVNEQYF.

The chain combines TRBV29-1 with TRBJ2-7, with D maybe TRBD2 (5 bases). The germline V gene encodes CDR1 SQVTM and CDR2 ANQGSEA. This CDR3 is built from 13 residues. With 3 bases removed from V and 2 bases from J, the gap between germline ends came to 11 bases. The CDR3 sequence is CSVDIAGAYEQYF. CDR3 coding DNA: TGCAGCGTTGATATCGCGGGCGCCTACGAGCAGTACTTC.

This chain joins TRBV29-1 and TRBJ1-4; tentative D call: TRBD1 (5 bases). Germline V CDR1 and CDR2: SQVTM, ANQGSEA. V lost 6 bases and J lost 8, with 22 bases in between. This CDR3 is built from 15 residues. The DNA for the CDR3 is TGCAGCGTCCAAAGCCCGGGACGGAAAGGAGAAAAACTGTTTTTT. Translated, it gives CSVQSPGRKGEKLFF. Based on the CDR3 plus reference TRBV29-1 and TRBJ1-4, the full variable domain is SAVISQKPSRDICQRGTSLTIQCQVDSQVTMMFWYRQQPGQSLTLIATANQGSEATYESGFVIDKFPISRPNLTFSTLTVSNMSPEDSSIYLCSVQSPGRKGEKLFFGSGTQLSVL.

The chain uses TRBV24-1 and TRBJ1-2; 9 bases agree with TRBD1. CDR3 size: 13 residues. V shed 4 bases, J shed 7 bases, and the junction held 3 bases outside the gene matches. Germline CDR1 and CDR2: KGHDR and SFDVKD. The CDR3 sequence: CATSDADRGGYTF. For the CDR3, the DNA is TGTGCCACCAGTGACGCGGACAGGGGTGGCTACACCTTC.

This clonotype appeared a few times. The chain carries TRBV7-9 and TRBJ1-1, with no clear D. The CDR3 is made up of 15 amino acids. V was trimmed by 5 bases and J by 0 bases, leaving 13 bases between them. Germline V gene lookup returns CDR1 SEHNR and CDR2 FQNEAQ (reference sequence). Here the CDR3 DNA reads TGTGCCAGCAGCCAAGGGCCGCTTGTGAACACTGAAGCTTTCTTT. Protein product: CASSQGPLVNTEAFF. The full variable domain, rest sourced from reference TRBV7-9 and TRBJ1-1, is DTGVSQNPRHKITKRGQNVTFRCDPISEHNRLYWYRQTLGQGPEFLTYFQNEAQLEKSRLLSDRFSAERPKGSFSTLEIQRTEQGDSAMYLCASSQGPLVNTEAFFGQGTRLTVV.

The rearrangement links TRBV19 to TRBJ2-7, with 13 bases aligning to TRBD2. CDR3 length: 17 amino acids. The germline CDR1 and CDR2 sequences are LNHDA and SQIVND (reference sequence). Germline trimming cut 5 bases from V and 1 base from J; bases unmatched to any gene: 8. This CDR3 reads CASSPTGGLAGSYEQYF. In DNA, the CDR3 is TGTGCCAGTAGTCCGACAGGGGGACTAGCGGGGTCCTACGAGCAGTACTTC.

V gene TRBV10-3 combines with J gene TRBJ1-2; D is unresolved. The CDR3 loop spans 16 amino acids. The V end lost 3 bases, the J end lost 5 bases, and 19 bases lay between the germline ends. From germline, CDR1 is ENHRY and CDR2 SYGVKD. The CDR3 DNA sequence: TGTGCCATCAGTGACTCCCAGGTTTCAACATCGTATGGCTACACCTTC. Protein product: CAISDSQVSTSYGYTF.

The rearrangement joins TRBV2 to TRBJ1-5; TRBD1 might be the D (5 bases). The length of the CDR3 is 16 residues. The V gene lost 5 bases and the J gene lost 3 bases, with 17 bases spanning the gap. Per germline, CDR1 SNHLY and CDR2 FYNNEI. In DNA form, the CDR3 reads TGTGCCAGCAGTACGGACACACTCGGGGCCAATCAGCCCCAGCATTTT. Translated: CASSTDTLGANQPQHF.

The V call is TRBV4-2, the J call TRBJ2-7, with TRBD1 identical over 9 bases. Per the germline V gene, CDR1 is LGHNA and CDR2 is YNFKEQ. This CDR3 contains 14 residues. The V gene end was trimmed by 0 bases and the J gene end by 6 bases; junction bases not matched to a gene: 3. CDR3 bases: TGTGCCAGCAGCCAAGATGAGACAGGGGGCGAGCAGTACTTC. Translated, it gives CASSQDETGGEQYF.

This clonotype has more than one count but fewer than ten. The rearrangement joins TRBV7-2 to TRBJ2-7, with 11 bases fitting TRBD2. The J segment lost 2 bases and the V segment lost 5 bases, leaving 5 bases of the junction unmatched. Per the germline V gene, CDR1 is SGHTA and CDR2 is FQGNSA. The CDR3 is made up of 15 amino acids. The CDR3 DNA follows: TGTGCCAGCAGCATTACTAGCGGGAGTACCTACGAGCAGTACTTC. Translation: CASSITSGSTYEQYF.